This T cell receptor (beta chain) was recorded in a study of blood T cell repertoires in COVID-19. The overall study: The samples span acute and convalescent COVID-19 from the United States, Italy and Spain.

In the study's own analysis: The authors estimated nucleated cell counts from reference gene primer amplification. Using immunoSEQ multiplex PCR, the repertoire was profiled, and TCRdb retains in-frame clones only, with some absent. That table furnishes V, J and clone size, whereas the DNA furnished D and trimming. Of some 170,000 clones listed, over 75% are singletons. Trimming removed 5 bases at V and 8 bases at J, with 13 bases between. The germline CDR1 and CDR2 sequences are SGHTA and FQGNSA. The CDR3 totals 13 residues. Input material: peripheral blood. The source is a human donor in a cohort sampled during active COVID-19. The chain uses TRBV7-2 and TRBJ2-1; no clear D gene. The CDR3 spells CASSPPAADEQFF. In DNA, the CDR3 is TGTGCCAGCAGCCCCCCGGCGGCCGATGAGCAGTTCTTC.